This TCR beta chain was captured in a study of blood T cell repertoires in COVID-19. Study overall: The United States, Italy and Spain provided the acute and convalescent COVID-19 samples.

After removal of 5 bases from V and 0 bases from J, the junction contained 8 bases not matched to a gene. The CDR3 covers 16 residues. The V gene's germline CDR1 is MNHEY and CDR2 SMNVEV (reference sequence). Measured with immunoSEQ multiplex PCR; TCRdb has only the in-frame clones, and not every one. The sample has around 260,000 clones, 80% to 90% seen once. The TCR sequence derives from a woman in her 30s who had recovered from COVID-19. This chain connects TRBV27 to TRBJ1-2, with 8 bases aligning to TRBD1. The sequencing input was PBMCs or T cells enriched from blood (not recorded which). The CDR3 nucleotides are TGTGCCAGCAGTAACAACGACAGGGGCACTAACTATGGCTACACCTTC. It translates to CASSNNDRGTNYGYTF.